The clone carrying this T cell receptor beta chain has a count of ten or more. Trimming removed 5 bases from V and 8 bases from J, with 18 bases in between. In germline, CDR1 is SEHNR, CDR2 FQNEAQ (reference sequence). The CDR3 is 14 amino acids. The data stem from a study of identical twins. TCRdb re-derived calls from the 5' RACE reads in MiXCR, one entry per CDR3 protein. The top ten hold 7.5% to 8.5% of the sample, which has 150,000 or so distinct CDR3 sequences, around 3.4% seen once. The chain joins TRBV7-9 to TRBJ1-2, with D tentatively TRBD1 (5 bases). Sequencing was carried out using memory T cells sorted from blood. The sequence was collected from a man between 18 and 35 years old in good health. Here the CDR3 reads CASSKPGRARGYTF. Here the CDR3 DNA reads TGTGCCAGCAGCAAACCGGGCAGGGCGAGGGGCTACACCTTC.